The clone carrying this T cell receptor (beta chain) appeared a few times. What it binds is not known. V was cut by 2 bases and J by 5 bases, with 13 bases left in between. Germline V CDR1 and CDR2: LNHDA, SQIVND (reference sequence). There are 15 residues in the CDR3. Here immunoSEQ multiplex PCR was the method, and the copy in TCRdb shows in-frame clones only, minus some. The sample lists some 86,000 clones; 80% were seen once. This entry is derived from a study of T cell responses to AZD1222 COVID-19 vaccine. About the study: Both about-4-week and about-12-week second-dose recipients were combined. Findings and limits, study-wide: After the peak T cell response, and only then, were repertoires sampled. Dominant at 160-218 and 743-854, vaccine-associated CD4 TCRs also spanned spike. The donors showed a predominance of white British ancestry and of females, with possible underestimation of clonal diversity.

The chain combines TRBV19 with TRBJ1-5; D possibly corresponds to TRBD1 (5 bases). The sequence was obtained from an adult in good health. The sequencing here drew on peripheral blood, taken on day 0 of AZD1222 vaccination. The CDR3 sequence: CASSIIETDYQPQHF. CDR3 in DNA: TGTGCCAGTAGTATAATTGAGACAGACTATCAGCCCCAGCATTTT. Full variable domain (missing parts from reference TRBV19 and TRBJ1-5): DGGITQSPKYLFRKEGQNVTLSCEQNLNHDAMYWYRQDPGQGLRLIYYSQIVNDFQKGDIAEGYSVSREKKESFPLTVTSAQKNPTAFYLCASSIIETDYQPQHFGDGTRLSIL.